This TCR beta chain was observed in a study of blood T cells in healthy people across ages. On this clonotype: This may be a read error, as it is one base from a much larger clone.

A second 7 to 11 cycle PCR used barcoded and J-beta primers. The study obtained at least 2.5 million CDR3-containing paired-end reads from every sample. TCRdb passed the 5' RACE reads through MiXCR, listing each CDR3 protein once. The sample has roughly 1,700,000 distinct CDR3 sequences; approximately 28% are singletons. Every sample yielded at least 6.5 million isolated PBMCs. The CDR3 has 14 amino acids. Germline assignment: CDR1 SGHRS and CDR2 YFSETQ. The clonotype was recovered from a young woman in good health. This rearrangement joins TRBV5-1 to TRBJ1-2; maybe TRBD1 (5 bases). Input material: blood. The CDR3 sequence is CAGSLTTANYGYTF. CDR3 sequence (DNA): TGCGCCGGCAGCTTGACGACAGCTAACTATGGCTACACCTTC.